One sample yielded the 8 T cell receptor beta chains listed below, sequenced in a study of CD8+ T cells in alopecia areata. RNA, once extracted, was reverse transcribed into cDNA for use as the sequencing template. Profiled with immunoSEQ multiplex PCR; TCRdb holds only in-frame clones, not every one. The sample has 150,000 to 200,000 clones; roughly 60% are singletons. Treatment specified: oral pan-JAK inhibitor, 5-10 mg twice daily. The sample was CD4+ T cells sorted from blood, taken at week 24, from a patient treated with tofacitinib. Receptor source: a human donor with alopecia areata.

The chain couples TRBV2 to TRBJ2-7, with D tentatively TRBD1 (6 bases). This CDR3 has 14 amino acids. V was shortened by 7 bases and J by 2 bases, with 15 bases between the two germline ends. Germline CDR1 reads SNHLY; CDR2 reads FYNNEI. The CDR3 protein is CASKDSGQTYEQYF. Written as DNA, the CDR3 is TGTGCCAGCAAGGACAGCGGCCAAACCTACGAGCAGTACTTC.

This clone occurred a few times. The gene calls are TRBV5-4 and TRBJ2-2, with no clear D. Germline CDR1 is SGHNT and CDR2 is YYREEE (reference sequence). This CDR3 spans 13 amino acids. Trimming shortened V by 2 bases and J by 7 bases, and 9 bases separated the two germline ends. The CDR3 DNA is TGTGCCAGCAGCTTCGATACGGTCGGGGAGCTGTTTTTT. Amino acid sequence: CASSFDTVGELFF.

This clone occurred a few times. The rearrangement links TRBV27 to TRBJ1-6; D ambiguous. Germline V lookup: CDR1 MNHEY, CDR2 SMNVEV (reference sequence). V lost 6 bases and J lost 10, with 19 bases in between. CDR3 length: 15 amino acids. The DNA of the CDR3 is TGTGCCAGCAGCCCCTTTGACCGACGGCAATCACCCCTCCACTTT. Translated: CASSPFDRRQSPLHF.

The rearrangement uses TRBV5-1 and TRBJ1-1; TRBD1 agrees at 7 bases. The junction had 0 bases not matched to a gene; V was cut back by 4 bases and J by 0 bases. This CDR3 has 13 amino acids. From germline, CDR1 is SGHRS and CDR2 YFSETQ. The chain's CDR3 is CASSGTVNTEAFF. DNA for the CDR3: TGCGCCAGCAGCGGGACAGTGAACACTGAAGCTTTCTTT.

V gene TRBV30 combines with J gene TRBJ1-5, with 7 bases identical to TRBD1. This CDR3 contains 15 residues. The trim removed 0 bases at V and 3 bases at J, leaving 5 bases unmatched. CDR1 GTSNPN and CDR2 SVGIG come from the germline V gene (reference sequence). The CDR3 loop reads CAWSVQTGNNQPQHF. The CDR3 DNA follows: TGTGCCTGGAGTGTACAGACAGGGAACAATCAGCCCCAGCATTTT.

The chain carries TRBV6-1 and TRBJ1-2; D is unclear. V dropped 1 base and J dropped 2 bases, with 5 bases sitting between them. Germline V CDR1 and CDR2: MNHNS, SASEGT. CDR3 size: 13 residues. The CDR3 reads CASSEEPNYGYTF. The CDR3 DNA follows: TGTGCCAGCAGTGAAGAGCCAAACTATGGCTACACCTTC.

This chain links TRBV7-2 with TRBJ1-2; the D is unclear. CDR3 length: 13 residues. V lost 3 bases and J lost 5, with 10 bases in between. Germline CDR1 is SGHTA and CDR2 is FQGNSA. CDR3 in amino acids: CASSFPGGYGYTF. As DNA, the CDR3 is TGTGCCAGCAGCTTCCCGGGAGGTTATGGCTACACCTTC.

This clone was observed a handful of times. The CDR3 is CSVPEVGQADTQYF. CDR3 coding DNA: TGCAGCGTCCCTGAGGTCGGGCAGGCAGATACGCAGTATTTT. The rearrangement uses TRBV29-1 and TRBJ2-3, with D uncertain. Germline loops: CDR1 SQVTM, CDR2 ANQGSEA. CDR3 length equals 14 residues. V shed 6 bases and J shed 4 bases, with 17 bases lying between them.